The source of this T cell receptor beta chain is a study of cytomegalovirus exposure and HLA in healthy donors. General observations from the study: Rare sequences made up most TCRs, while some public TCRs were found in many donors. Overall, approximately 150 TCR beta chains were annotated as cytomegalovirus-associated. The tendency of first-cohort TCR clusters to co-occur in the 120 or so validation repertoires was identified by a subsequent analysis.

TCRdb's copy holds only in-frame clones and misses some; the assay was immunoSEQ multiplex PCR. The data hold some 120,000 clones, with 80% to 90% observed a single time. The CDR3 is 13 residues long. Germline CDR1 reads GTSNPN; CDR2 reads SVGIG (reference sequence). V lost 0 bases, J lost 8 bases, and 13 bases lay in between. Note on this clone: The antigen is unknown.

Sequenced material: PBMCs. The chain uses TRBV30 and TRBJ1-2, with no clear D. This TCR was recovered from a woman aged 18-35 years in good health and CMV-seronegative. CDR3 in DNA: TGTGCCTGGAGTGTAACCGGGAAGAGGGGCTACACCTTC. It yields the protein CAWSVTGKRGYTF.